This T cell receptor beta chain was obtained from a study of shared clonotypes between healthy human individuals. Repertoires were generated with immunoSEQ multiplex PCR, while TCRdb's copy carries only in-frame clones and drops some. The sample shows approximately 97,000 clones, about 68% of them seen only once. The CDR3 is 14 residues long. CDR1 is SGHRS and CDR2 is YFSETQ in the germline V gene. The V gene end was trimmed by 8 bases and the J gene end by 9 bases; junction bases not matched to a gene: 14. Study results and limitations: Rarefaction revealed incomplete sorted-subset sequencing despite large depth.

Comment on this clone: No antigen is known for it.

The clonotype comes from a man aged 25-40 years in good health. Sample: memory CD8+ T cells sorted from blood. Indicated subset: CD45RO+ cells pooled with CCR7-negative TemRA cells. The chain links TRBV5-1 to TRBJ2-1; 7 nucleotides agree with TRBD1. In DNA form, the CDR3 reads TGCGCCAGTGGAGACGGGACAGTTTTGGGTGAGCAGTTCTTC. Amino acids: CASGDGTVLGEQFF.